These 4 T cell receptor beta chains were sequenced from one sample in a study of OX40 agonist ivuxolimab in advanced cancers. Only in-frame clones appear in the TCRdb table, and some are missing; sequencing was by immunoSEQ multiplex PCR. The table includes roughly 8,100 clones, 75% to 85% detected once. The sequencing here drew on CD4+ or CD8+ T cells sorted from blood, taken in a trial of the OX40 agonist ivuxolimab. The source is an adult with an advanced solid tumor such as melanoma, head and neck, liver or kidney cancer.

The chain combines TRBV18 with TRBJ2-7; D remains unclear. V shed 2 bases and J shed 3 bases, with 2 bases lying between them. The CDR3 is 11 residues long. CDR1 is KGHSH, CDR2 LQKENI, per germline. CDR3: CASSPDYEQYF. CDR3 in DNA: TGTGCCAGCTCACCAGACTACGAGCAGTACTTC.

The V call is TRBV10-1, the J call TRBJ2-2, with TRBD1 as a possible D gene (6 bases). The V gene's germline CDR1 is WNHNN and CDR2 SYGVQD (reference sequence). Deletions cut 2 bases from V and 5 bases from J, with 12 bases between. CDR3 size: 15 residues. CDR3 in DNA: TGCGCCAGCAGTGAGACAGGGATTGAGACCGGGGAGCTGTTTTTT. Protein: CASSETGIETGELFF.

The V gene is TRBV19, the J gene TRBJ2-2; D might be TRBD2 (6 bases). In germline, CDR1 is LNHDA, CDR2 SQIVND (reference sequence). Trimming cost V 10 bases and J 0 bases, with 9 bases left between them. The CDR3 contains 13 residues. CDR3 coding DNA: TGTGCCACCGGGACTCCGAACACCGGGGAGCTGTTTTTT. This gives the protein CATGTPNTGELFF.

The J gene is TRBJ2-7, the V gene TRBV5-6, with D hard to call. CDR1 is SGHDT and CDR2 is YYEEEE in the germline V gene. The V gene lost 4 bases and the J gene lost 3 bases, with 8 bases spanning the gap. The CDR3 spans 12 residues. The CDR3, as DNA: TGTGCCAGCAGCCGATTCGACTACGAGCAGTACTTC. Amino acid sequence: CASSRFDYEQYF.